Following are 5 T cell receptor beta chains from one sample sequenced in a study of graft-versus-host responses after intestinal transplantation. Profiling relied on immunoSEQ multiplex PCR, and the TCRdb table lists in-frame clones only, not all of them. The sample yields roughly 110,000 clones, approximately 93% seen once. Which antigens these TCRs recognize remains unknown. The starting material was unstimulated CD8+ T cells sorted from spleen or lymph node cells, obtained before transplant. These receptors originate from a human donor who was the organ donor for an intestinal transplant.

This clone has just one count. The V and J genes are TRBV28 and TRBJ1-4; TRBD1 is a possible D gene (5 bases). This CDR3 is 14 amino acids long. V shed 6 bases and J shed 8 bases, with 16 bases lying between them. Per the germline V gene, CDR1 is MDHEN and CDR2 is SYDVKM. The CDR3: CASRERMWGEKLFF. In DNA, the CDR3 is TGTGCCAGCAGAGAACGGATGTGGGGCGAAAAACTGTTTTTT.

V and J are TRBV28 and TRBJ2-3, with a weak D call TRBD2 (5 bases). The germline V gene encodes CDR1 MDHEN and CDR2 SYDVKM. The CDR3 is 14 amino acids. V was shortened by 6 bases and J by 4 bases, with 14 bases between the two germline ends. The CDR3 nucleotides read TGTGCCAGCAGGTTGGGAGTTGGAGCAGATACGCAGTATTTT. This translates into CASRLGVGADTQYF.

This clone was seen only once. The V gene is TRBV19, the J gene TRBJ2-1, with 8 bases lining up with TRBD2. CDR3 size: 13 residues. Per the germline V gene, CDR1 is LNHDA and CDR2 is SQIVND (reference sequence). CDR3 coding DNA: TGTGCTGCCGGGGGGGCTAGTGGGAATGAGCAGTTCTTC. Protein product: CAAGGASGNEQFF.

This chain links TRBV5-1 with TRBJ2-3, with 16 bases matching TRBD2. The CDR3 spans 18 residues. CDR1 and CDR2 (germline): SGHRS, YFSETQ. V dropped 4 bases and J dropped 1; count of bases not matched to a gene: 6. CDR3 sequence reads: CASSAGLAGGPRTDTQYF. In nucleotides, the CDR3 is TGCGCCAGCAGCGCGGGACTAGCGGGAGGGCCCCGCACAGATACGCAGTATTTT.

The rearrangement links TRBV30 to TRBJ1-1; perhaps TRBD1 as D (5 bases). CDR3 length: 14 residues. CDR1 is GTSNPN and CDR2 is SVGIG in the germline V gene (reference sequence). V dropped 3 bases and J dropped 3 bases, with 14 bases sitting between them. The CDR3 is CAWRSWGSDTEAFF. In DNA form, the CDR3 reads TGTGCCTGGAGGTCCTGGGGGTCGGACACTGAAGCTTTCTTT.